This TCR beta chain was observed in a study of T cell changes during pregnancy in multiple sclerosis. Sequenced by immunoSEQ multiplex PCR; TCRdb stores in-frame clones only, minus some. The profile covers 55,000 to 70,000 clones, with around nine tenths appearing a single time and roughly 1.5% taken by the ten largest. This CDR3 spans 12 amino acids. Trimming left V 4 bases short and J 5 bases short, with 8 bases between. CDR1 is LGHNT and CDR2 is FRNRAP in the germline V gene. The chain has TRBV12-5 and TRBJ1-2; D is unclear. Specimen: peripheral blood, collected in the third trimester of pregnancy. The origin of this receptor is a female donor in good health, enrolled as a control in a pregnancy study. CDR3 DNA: TGTGCTAGTGGTTATGACACTTATGGCTACACCTTC. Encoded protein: CASGYDTYGYTF.